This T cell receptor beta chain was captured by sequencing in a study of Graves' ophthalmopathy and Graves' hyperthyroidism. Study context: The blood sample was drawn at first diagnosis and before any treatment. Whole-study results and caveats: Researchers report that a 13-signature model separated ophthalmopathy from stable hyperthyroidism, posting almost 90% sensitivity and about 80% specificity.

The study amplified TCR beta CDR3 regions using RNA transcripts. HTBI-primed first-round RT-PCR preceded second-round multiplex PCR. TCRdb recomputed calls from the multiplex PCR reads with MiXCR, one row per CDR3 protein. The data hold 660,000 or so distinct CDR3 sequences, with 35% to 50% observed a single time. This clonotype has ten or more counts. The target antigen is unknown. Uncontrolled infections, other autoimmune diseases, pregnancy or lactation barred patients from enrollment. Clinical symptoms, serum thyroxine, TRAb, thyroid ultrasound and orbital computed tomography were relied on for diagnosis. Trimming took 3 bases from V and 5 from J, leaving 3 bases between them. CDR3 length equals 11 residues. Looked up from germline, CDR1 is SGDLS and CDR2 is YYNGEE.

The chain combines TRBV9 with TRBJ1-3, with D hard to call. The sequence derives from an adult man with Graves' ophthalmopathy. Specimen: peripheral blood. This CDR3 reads CASSDRNTIYF. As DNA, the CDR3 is TGTGCCAGCAGCGATCGAAACACCATATATTTT.